This TCR beta chain was captured in a study of T cells after somatic rescue of genetic block (dated by TCRdb to the early 2020s). The study in broad terms: The study assessed how robust, over the long term, a T-cell system was when the system had developed through somatic rescue of a genetic block in T-cell development.

Of note for this clone: It lacks a known antigen. Base qualities were left out, and no much larger clone turns up one base away.

The library came from the immunoSEQ multiplex PCR assay. The table comes from immuneACCESS by way of TCRdb, which keeps in-frame sequences with V and J called. Part of the clones is missing from these tables; in studies checked, under half for an unresolved V gene and the rest for unknown reasons. The table for this sample lists roughly 11,000 clones; about 71% of them were counted only once. The top ten hold around 12% of the sample. The origin of this receptor is a boy between 10 and 17 years old. Sequencing input: peripheral blood mononuclear cells (PBMCs).

The nucleotide sequence is TGTGCCAGCAGCTTGGCTGGCCCGGTCAATGAGCAGTTCTTC. Translated, this is CASSLAGPVNEQFF. In this chain, TRBV11-3 is recombined with TRBJ2-1; the D segment cannot be called with confidence. CDR1 and CDR2 are read off the germline V gene as SGHNT and YENEEA. Counted from cysteine to phenylalanine, this CDR3 has 14 amino acids. Only CDR3 DNA is held: 42 bases, read in frame from base 1. A distance of 12 bases separates the germline ends of V and J, which lose 3 bases and 6 bases respectively.